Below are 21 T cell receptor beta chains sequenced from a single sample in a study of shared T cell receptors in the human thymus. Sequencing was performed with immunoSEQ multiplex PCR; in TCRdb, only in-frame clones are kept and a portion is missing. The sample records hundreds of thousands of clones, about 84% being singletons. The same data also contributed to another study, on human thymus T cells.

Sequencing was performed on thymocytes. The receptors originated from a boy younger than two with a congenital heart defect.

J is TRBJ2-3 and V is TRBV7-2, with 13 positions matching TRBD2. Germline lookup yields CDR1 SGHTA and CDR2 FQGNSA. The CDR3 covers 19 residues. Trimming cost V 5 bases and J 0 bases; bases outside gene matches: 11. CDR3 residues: CASSHYPGLAGISTDTQYF. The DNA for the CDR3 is TGTGCCAGCAGCCACTACCCGGGACTAGCGGGGATAAGCACAGATACGCAGTATTTT.

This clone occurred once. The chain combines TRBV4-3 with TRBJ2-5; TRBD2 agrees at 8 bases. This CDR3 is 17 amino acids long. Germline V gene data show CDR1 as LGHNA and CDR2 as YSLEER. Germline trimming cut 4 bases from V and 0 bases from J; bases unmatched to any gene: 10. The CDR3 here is CASSPLRAAGDQETQYF. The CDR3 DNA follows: TGCGCCAGCAGCCCGCTGAGGGCAGCGGGAGACCAAGAGACCCAGTACTTC.

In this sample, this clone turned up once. The CDR3 DNA reads TGTGCCAGCAGCCAATTCTTTACAGGGGCCTCCTACGAGCAGTACTTC. This codes for CASSQFFTGASYEQYF. V gene TRBV14 combines with J gene TRBJ2-7; 7 bases match TRBD1. The CDR3 spans 16 residues. V lost 2 bases and J lost 0; bases outside the gene matches: 7. Germline V gene data show CDR1 as SGHDN and CDR2 as FVKESK.

The CDR3 loop is CASSLRRGNYEQYF. DNA of the CDR3: TGTGCCAGCTCACTGAGGCGGGGAAACTACGAGCAGTACTTC. V and J are TRBV18 and TRBJ2-7; possible D gene TRBD2, 6 bases. The CDR3 consists of 14 residues. CDR1 and CDR2 from the germline V gene are KGHSH and LQKENI. The germline V and J ends were trimmed by 4 bases and 3 bases, with 13 bases remaining between them.

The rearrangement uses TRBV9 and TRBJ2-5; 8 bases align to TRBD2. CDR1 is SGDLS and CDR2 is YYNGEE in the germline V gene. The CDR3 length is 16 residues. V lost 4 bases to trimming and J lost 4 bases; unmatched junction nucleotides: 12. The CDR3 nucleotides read TGTGCCAGCAGCCCGCGGGAGGCTCGAAAGGGAGAGACCCAGTACTTC. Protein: CASSPREARKGETQYF.

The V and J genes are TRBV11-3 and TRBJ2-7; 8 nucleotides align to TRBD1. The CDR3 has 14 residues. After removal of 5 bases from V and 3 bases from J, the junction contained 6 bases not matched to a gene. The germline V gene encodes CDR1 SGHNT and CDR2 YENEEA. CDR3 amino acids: CASSTHRGVYEQYF. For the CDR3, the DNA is TGTGCCAGCAGCACCCACAGGGGGGTCTACGAGCAGTACTTC.

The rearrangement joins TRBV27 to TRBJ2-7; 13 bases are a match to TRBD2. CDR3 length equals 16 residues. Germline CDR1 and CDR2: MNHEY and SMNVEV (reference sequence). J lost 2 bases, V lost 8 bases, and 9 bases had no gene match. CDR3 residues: CASLGLAGPGTYEQYF. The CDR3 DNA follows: TGTGCCAGCCTGGGACTAGCGGGACCAGGCACCTACGAGCAGTACTTC.

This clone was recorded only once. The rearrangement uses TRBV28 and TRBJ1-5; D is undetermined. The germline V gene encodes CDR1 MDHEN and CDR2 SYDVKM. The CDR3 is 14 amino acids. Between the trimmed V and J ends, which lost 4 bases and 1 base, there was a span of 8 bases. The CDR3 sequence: CASSSSVSNQPQHF. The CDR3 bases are TGTGCCAGCAGTTCATCGGTAAGCAATCAGCCCCAGCATTTT.

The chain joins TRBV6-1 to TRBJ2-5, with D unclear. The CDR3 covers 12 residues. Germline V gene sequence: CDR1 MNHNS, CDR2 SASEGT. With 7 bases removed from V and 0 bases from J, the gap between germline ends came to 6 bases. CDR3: CASTENQETQYF. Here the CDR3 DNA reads TGTGCCAGCACGGAGAACCAAGAGACCCAGTACTTC.

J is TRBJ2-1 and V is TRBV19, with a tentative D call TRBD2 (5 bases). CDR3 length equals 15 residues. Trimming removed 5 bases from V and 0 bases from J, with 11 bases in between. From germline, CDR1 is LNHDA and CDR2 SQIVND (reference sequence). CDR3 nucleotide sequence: TGTGCCAGTAGTCAGAGCGGTAGCTCCTACAATGAGCAGTTCTTC. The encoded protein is CASSQSGSSYNEQFF.

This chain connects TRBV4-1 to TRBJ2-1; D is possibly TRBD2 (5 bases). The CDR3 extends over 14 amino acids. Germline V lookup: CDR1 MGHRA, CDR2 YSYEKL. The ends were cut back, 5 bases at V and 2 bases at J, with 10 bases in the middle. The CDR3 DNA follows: TGCGCCAGCAGCGCGAGGGCGACCTACAATGAGCAGTTCTTC. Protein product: CASSARATYNEQFF.

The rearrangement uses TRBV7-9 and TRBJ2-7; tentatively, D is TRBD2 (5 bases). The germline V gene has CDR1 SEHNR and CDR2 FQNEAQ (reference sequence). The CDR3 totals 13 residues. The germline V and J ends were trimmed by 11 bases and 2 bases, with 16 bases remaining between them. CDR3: CAGGSASTYEQYF. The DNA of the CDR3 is TGTGCCGGCGGGTCAGCGAGTACCTACGAGCAGTACTTC.

The CDR3, as DNA: TGTGCCAGCGGCTACAGGGACCAGTTCACAGATACGCAGTATTTT. This sequence encodes CASGYRDQFTDTQYF. This chain connects TRBV28 to TRBJ2-3; D may be TRBD1 (6 bases). V was clipped by 8 bases and J by 2 bases, with 17 bases between them. The CDR3 has 15 amino acids. Germline assignment: CDR1 MDHEN and CDR2 SYDVKM.

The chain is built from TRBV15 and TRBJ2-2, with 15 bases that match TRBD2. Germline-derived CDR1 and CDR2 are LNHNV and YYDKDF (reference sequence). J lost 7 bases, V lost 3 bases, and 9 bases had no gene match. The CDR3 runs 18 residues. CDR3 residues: CATSSWTSGRAGIGELFF. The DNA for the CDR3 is TGTGCCACCAGCAGTTGGACTAGCGGGAGGGCCGGGATCGGGGAGCTGTTTTTT.

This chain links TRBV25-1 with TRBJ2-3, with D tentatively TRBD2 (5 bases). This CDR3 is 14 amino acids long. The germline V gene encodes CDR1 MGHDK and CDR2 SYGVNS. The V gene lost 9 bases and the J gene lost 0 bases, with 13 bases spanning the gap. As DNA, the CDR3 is TGTGCCAGTCAGCGGTTGGGGAGCACAGATACGCAGTATTTT. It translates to CASQRLGSTDTQYF.

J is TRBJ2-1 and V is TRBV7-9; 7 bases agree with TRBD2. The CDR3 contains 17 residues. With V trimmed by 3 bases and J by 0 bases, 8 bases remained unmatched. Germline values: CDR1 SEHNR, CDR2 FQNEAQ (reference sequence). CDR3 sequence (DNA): TGTGCCAGCAGCTTCTCCCTCAGGACTAGCTCCTACAATGAGCAGTTCTTC. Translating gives CASSFSLRTSSYNEQFF.

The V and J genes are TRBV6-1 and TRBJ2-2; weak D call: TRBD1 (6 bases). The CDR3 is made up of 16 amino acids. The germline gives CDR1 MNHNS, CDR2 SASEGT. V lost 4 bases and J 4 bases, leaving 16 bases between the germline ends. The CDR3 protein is CASSVQGPTSTGELFF. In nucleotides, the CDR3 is TGTGCCAGCAGTGTACAGGGACCTACATCCACCGGGGAGCTGTTTTTT.

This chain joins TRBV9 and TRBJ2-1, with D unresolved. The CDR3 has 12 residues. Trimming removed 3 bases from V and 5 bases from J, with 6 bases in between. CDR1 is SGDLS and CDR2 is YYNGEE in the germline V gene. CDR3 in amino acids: CASSEGDNEQFF. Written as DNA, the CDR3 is TGTGCCAGCAGCGAAGGAGACAATGAGCAGTTCTTC.

The CDR3 sequence is CASSQDRRDTYYEQYF. In DNA, the CDR3 is TGTGCCAGCAGCCAAGACCGCCGGGACACCTACTACGAGCAGTACTTC. This chain uses TRBV4-2 with TRBJ2-7; TRBD1 might be the D (6 bases). This CDR3 contains 16 residues. Germline V gives CDR1 LGHNA, CDR2 YNFKEQ. Trimming stripped 0 bases from V and 3 bases from J, with 15 bases between.

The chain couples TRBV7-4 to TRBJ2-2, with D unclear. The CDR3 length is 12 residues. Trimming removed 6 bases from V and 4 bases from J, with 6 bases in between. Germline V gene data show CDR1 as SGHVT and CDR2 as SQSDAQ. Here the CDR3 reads CASREFTGELFF. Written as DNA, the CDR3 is TGTGCCAGCAGGGAGTTCACCGGGGAGCTGTTTTTT.

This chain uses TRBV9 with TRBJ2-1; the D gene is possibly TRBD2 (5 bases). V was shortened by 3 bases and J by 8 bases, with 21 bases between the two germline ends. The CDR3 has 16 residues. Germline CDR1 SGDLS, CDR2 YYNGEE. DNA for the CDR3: TGTGCCAGCAGCGAGAGGGCGGAGCAGGTGGTGGATGAGCAGTTCTTC. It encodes CASSERAEQVVDEQFF. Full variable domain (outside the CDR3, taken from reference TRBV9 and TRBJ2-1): DSGVTQTPKHLITATGQRVTLRCSPRSGDLSVYWYQQSLDQGLQFLIQYYNGEERAKGNILERFSAQQFPDLHSELNLSSLELGDSALYFCASSERAEQVVDEQFFGPGTRLTVL.